This T cell receptor beta chain originates from a study of shared clonotypes between healthy human individuals. Turning to the study itself: There were three CD4 naive, three CD4 memory, two CD8 naive and one CD8 memory plates per donor.

Across several immunoSEQ plates, the genomic DNA of each subset was split evenly. The repertoire was sequenced with immunoSEQ multiplex PCR; TCRdb's copy has only in-frame clones and lacks some. The sample shows over 2 million clones, just under 95% of them seen only once. Terminally differentiated effector memory CD45RA+ cells were excluded by CCR7 positive selection of CD45RO-negative cells. The study's findings and limits: For naive CD4 cells, approximately 5% of clonotypes were shared across a few donors. On the whole, naive subsets had larger estimated richness than memory subsets had.

Trimming took 9 bases from V and 6 from J, leaving 14 bases between them. Germline V gene data show CDR1 as MNHEY and CDR2 as SMNVEV (reference sequence). The CDR3 covers 13 residues. For this clone: Its antigen is unknown.

The sample comprised naive CD8+ T cells sorted from blood. This TCR derives from a man between 18 and 29 years old in good health. This rearrangement joins TRBV27 to TRBJ1-4; no definite D call. CDR3 sequence reads: CASSDGLHEKLFF. In DNA, the CDR3 is TGTGCCAGTTCCGACGGACTCCATGAAAAACTGTTTTTT.